This T cell receptor (beta chain) emerged from a study of shared clonotypes between healthy human individuals. Donors, without exception, were Caucasian adults residing in Nashville, Tennessee. Germline V gives CDR1 SGHTA, CDR2 FQGTGA. V gave up 11 bases and J gave up 0 bases, with 10 bases separating them. The CDR3 extends over 13 amino acids. Original analysis: Without quality scores, immunoSEQ junctional reads could not be filtered like full-length reads. Sequencing used immunoSEQ multiplex PCR; TCRdb keeps in-frame clones, though not all of them. That table is the source of V, J and clone size, and D and trimming were worked out from the DNA. The data contain about 1.5 million clones, roughly 95% of them singletons.

Specimen: naive CD4+ T cells sorted from blood. The subset here: CD45RA+ positively selected. The rearrangement links TRBV7-3 to TRBJ2-2; D is perhaps TRBD1 (6 bases). The receptor's source is a man between 25 and 39 years old in good health. The CDR3 reads CASGATNTGELFF. CDR3 DNA: TGTGCCTCAGGGGCGACGAACACCGGGGAGCTGTTTTTT.